This T cell receptor beta chain was sequenced during a study of blood T cell repertoires in COVID-19. Method: immunoSEQ multiplex PCR; TCRdb's copy keeps in-frame clones and lacks some. The top ten clones hold about 2.7% of a sample with approximately 350,000 clones, about four fifths of them seen once. The CDR3 is made up of 14 amino acids. Germline CDR1 is MDHEN and CDR2 is SYDVKM. V gave up 6 bases and J gave up 0 bases, with 12 bases separating them. Specimen: peripheral blood. The sequence derives from a man aged 25-40 years with active or convalescent COVID-19. V and J are TRBV28 and TRBJ2-7; the D gene is possibly TRBD2 (5 bases). The CDR3, as DNA: TGTGCCAGCAGACTTCCGGGGAGCTCCTACGAGCAGTACTTC. Protein sequence: CASRLPGSSYEQYF.